One and the same sample provided the 13 T cell receptor beta chains below, sequenced in a study of Graves' ophthalmopathy and Graves' hyperthyroidism. Transcripts of RNA were the source for amplifying TCR beta CDR3 regions. Second-round multiplex PCR came after first-round RT-PCR with HTBI primers. TCRdb reanalysed the multiplex PCR reads using MiXCR and keeps one entry per CDR3 protein. The table has 300,000 or so distinct CDR3 sequences, 15% to 20% seen once. The material sequenced was peripheral blood. Every receptor here comes from an adult man with Graves' ophthalmopathy.

In this sample, this clonotype turned up many times. The chain employs TRBV28 and TRBJ2-4; 11 bases agree with TRBD2. J lost 5 bases, V lost 3 bases, and 12 bases had no gene match. There are 18 residues in the CDR3. Germline V gene data show CDR1 as MDHEN and CDR2 as SYDVKM. CDR3 coding DNA: TGTGCCAGCAGTTTTTGGCCCGTTAGCGGGGGGGCCCAAAACATTCAGTACTTC. This sequence encodes CASSFWPVSGGAQNIQYF.

This clonotype was counted ten times or more. The gene calls are TRBV7-8 and TRBJ1-2; perhaps TRBD1 as D (5 bases). This CDR3 has 15 residues. The V gene lost 2 bases and the J gene lost 7 bases, with 17 bases spanning the gap. Germline CDR1 SGHVS, CDR2 FQNEAQ. The CDR3 coding sequence is TGTGCCAGCAGCTTATCTTTGGGGCGTGGCGGTGGCTACACCTTC. This sequence encodes CASSLSLGRGGGYTF.

The sample holds many counts of this clonotype. J is TRBJ2-5 and V is TRBV30; TRBD1 agrees at 7 bases. Germline-derived CDR1 and CDR2 are GTSNPN and SVGIG (reference sequence). V lost 1 base and J lost 5; bases outside the gene matches: 7. The CDR3 is 14 residues long. The CDR3 DNA sequence: TGTGCCTGGAGTGGAGGGGGCGCCCGGGAGACCCAGTACTTC. It translates to CAWSGGGARETQYF.

This clonotype was seen at least ten times. V is TRBV11-2 and J is TRBJ1-5; 11 bases are shared with TRBD1. This CDR3 is built from 16 residues. Germline assignment: CDR1 SGHAT and CDR2 FQNNGV. Trimming removed 1 base from V and 7 bases from J; junction bases left unmatched: 6. CDR3 region: CASSLGGTGGVQPQHF. CDR3 DNA sequence: TGTGCCAGCAGCTTAGGGGGGACAGGGGGTGTACAGCCCCAGCATTTT.

This clonotype was seen at least ten times. The chain is built from TRBV24-1 and TRBJ2-5; D call uncertain. The CDR3 sequence is 14 residues long. The V end lost 5 bases, the J end lost 0 bases, and 9 bases lay between the germline ends. Germline V gene data show CDR1 as KGHDR and CDR2 as SFDVKD. The CDR3 DNA reads TGTGCCACCAGTGTGGGCGTAAACCAAGAGACCCAGTACTTC. Translating it yields CATSVGVNQETQYF.

This clonotype was detected many times. The V gene is TRBV28, the J gene TRBJ1-1, with D possibly being TRBD1 (5 bases). Germline assignment: CDR1 MDHEN and CDR2 SYDVKM. The CDR3 runs to 16 residues. Trimming removed 3 bases from V and 2 bases from J, with 16 bases in between. The CDR3 is CASSLARTRLNTEAFF. In DNA, the CDR3 is TGTGCCAGCAGTTTGGCTAGGACACGCCTAAACACTGAAGCTTTCTTT.

This clonotype has a handful of counts. The chain links TRBV2 to TRBJ2-5; D may be TRBD2 (6 bases). This CDR3 has 14 amino acids. Looked up from germline, CDR1 is SNHLY and CDR2 is FYNNEI. The V and J ends lost 4 bases and 2 bases respectively, with 11 bases between them. CDR3 in DNA: TGTGCCAGCAGTGGACTAGGACGTCAAGAGACCCAGTACTTC. Protein: CASSGLGRQETQYF.

This clonotype was picked up many times. The chain has TRBV12-3 or TRBV12-4 and TRBJ2-5; TRBD1 or TRBD2 may be the D gene (5 bases each). Trimming pared 3 bases from V and 7 bases from J, leaving 12 bases between. The CDR3 consists of 13 residues. CDR3 DNA sequence: TGTGCCAGCAGTTTTGGGACGGCGTCGACCCAGTACTTC. It translates to CASSFGTASTQYF.

This clonotype was observed a few times. A read error is possible here, since a much larger clone lies one base away. V gene TRBV27 combines with J gene TRBJ1-1; possible D gene TRBD1, 6 bases. CDR3 size: 15 residues. The V gene's germline CDR1 is MNHEY and CDR2 SMNVEV (reference sequence). The CDR3 nucleotides read TGTGTCAGCAGTTTGATAACAGGGATAAACACTGAAGCTTTCTTT. Residues: CVSSLITGINTEAFF.

This clonotype has just a few counts. The chain combines TRBV6-1 with TRBJ2-7, with 7 bases matching TRBD2. Germline CDR1 reads MNHNS; CDR2 reads SASEGT. The CDR3 has 15 amino acids. V lost 3 bases, J lost 0 bases, and 5 bases stayed unmatched. CDR3 coding DNA: TGTGCCAGCAGTGATGGTAGCGGGTCCTCCTACGAGCAGTACTTC. Translating it yields CASSDGSGSSYEQYF.

This clonotype was found many times. This chain uses TRBV6-1 with TRBJ1-1; possible D gene TRBD1, 5 bases. V was shortened by 6 bases and J by 1 base, with 15 bases between the two germline ends. The CDR3 is made up of 15 amino acids. Germline V gene data show CDR1 as MNHNS and CDR2 as SASEGT. In DNA, the CDR3 is TGTGCCAGCAGCGCAGCAGGGTTACGGAACACTGAAGCTTTCTTT. Residues: CASSAAGLRNTEAFF.

V and J are TRBV7-8 and TRBJ2-5; D might be TRBD2 (6 bases). The V gene's germline CDR1 is SGHVS and CDR2 FQNEAQ. Trimming removed 2 bases at V and 5 bases at J, with 18 bases between. The CDR3 loop spans 16 amino acids. CDR3 sequence (DNA): TGTGCCAGCAGCTTAAAACGTTTCGGTCTAGCGGAGACCCAGTACTTC. It encodes CASSLKRFGLAETQYF.

The sample holds a few counts of this clonotype. Compared with germline, one end of the junction differs, possibly owing to a read error. The chain employs TRBV3-1 and TRBJ2-5; D not resolved. From germline, CDR1 is LGHDT and CDR2 YNNKEL (reference sequence). The length of the CDR3 is 14 residues. The DNA for the CDR3 is TGTGCCAGCAGCCAAGTGACACCCCAAGGGACCCAGTACTTC. It encodes CASSQVTPQGTQYF.